This T cell receptor (beta chain) appears in the sequencing data of a study of kidney transplant recipient with SARS-CoV-2 infection. From the reads, TCRdb called clonotypes with MiXCR, one entry per CDR3 protein. The top ten hold roughly 7% of the sample, which has some 220,000 distinct CDR3 sequences, roughly 26% seen once. This clonotype was seen repeatedly, ten times or more. Germline loops: CDR1 SGHNT, CDR2 YYREEE (reference sequence). The CDR3 runs to 16 residues. V gave up 4 bases and J gave up 2 bases; unmatched junction bases: 9. The V gene is TRBV5-4, the J gene TRBJ2-7, with 10 bases that match TRBD2. The TCR originated in a male patient aged 25-45 years who had COVID-19 and was a kidney transplant recipient. Some T cells here may be from the graft donor. Sample: a blood sample, taken at baseline and around day 120 from a kidney transplant recipient. The DNA for the CDR3 is TGTGCCAGCAGCCCATCCCGGACTAGCGGAGCCTACGAGCAGTACTTC. It encodes CASSPSRTSGAYEQYF.